This T cell receptor (beta chain) emerged from a study of type 1 regulatory T cells (dated by TCRdb to about 2021). Some background on the complete study: An in vitro protocol by which a Tr1-enriched, alloantigen-specific CD4 T cell product named T-allo10 was generated was characterized in the study. T-allo10 was being tested clinically in patients with hematological malignancies who were undergoing allogeneic hematopoietic stem cell transplantation. Here is what the overall study found, with its caveats: Compared with non-Tr1 cells, Tr1 cells had a TCR repertoire that was more restricted, a finding the study read as clonal expansion induced by alloantigen.

Sequencing relied on an Illumina MiSeq. The raw public reads went through TCRdb reprocessing: fastp at Q25, MiXCR clone calling, in-frame beta chains kept. For every CDR3 protein sequence, its rows merge into one entry that carries the most common genes and DNA. The sample has 6,200 or so distinct CDR3 sequences on record, roughly a third of them singletons. Roughly 24% of the sample rests with the top ten. From cysteine to phenylalanine, the CDR3 is 15 amino acids long. Only CDR3 DNA remains: 45 bases, in frame from the first base. Looking up the germline V gene yields CDR1 SGHTA and CDR2 FQGNSA. Relative to germline, V is missing 4 bases and J is missing 0 bases, with 3 bases of the junction outside any gene match. This clonotype registers as large (0.1 to 1%) within its sample. This clone's antigen is unknown. The record has no base qualities; no much larger clone is one base away.

Specimen: cultured type 1 regulatory T (Tr1) cells, either the whole culture or a sorted fraction (not recorded which). The cell subset or site label here, explained by the study, means: type 1 regulatory T cells sorted from the T-allo10 product. This chain is built from TRBV7-2 and TRBJ2-7, and TRBD2 aligns with 10 junction nucleotides. This receptor was obtained from a human donor in good health. The DNA sequence reads TGTGCCAGCAGCTCTAGCGGGGGACCCTCCTACGAGCAGTACTTC. Translated, this gives CASSSSGGPSYEQYF.